Following are 4 T cell receptor beta chains from one sample sequenced in a study of blood T cell repertoires in COVID-19. Sequenced by immunoSEQ multiplex PCR; TCRdb stores in-frame clones only, minus some. This table holds fewer than 80,000 clones, under 80% found once. The sample was peripheral blood. All receptors come from a human donor in a cohort sampled during active COVID-19.

The J gene is TRBJ2-2, the V gene TRBV18; perhaps TRBD2 as D (6 bases). CDR1 and CDR2 from the germline V gene are KGHSH and LQKENI. The ends were cut back, 4 bases at V and 0 bases at J, with 9 bases in the middle. This CDR3 contains 15 residues. CDR3 DNA: TGTGCCAGCTCACGTAGCGGAGCGAACACCGGGGAGCTGTTTTTT. Its protein product is CASSRSGANTGELFF.

This chain uses TRBV5-5 with TRBJ2-1; 10 bases fit TRBD2. Trimming removed 1 base from V and 1 base from J; junction bases left unmatched: 11. The length of the CDR3 is 19 residues. Germline CDR1 and CDR2: SGHKS and YYEKEE (reference sequence). Here the CDR3 reads CASSLFPPSGGLSYNEQFF. The CDR3 bases are TGTGCCAGCAGCTTGTTTCCCCCTAGCGGGGGCCTTTCCTACAATGAGCAGTTCTTC.

The rearrangement joins TRBV15 to TRBJ1-5; TRBD1 aligns across 7 bases. With V trimmed by 3 bases and J by 3 bases, 11 bases remained unmatched. The CDR3 is made up of 17 amino acids. Germline V lookup: CDR1 LNHNV, CDR2 YYDKDF (reference sequence). The CDR3 region is CATSSNTDRALNQPQHF. The CDR3 region has the DNA TGTGCCACCAGCAGTAACACAGACAGGGCCCTCAATCAGCCCCAGCATTTT.

The rearrangement joins TRBV6-6 to TRBJ1-6, with 7 bases lining up with TRBD1. This CDR3 is built from 12 residues. Trimming cost V 6 bases and J 10 bases; bases outside gene matches: 3. Germline assignment: CDR1 MNHNY and CDR2 SVGAGI (reference sequence). The CDR3 nucleotides are TGTGCCAGCAGCAGGGACAGCTCACCCCTCCACTTT. Translated: CASSRDSSPLHF.